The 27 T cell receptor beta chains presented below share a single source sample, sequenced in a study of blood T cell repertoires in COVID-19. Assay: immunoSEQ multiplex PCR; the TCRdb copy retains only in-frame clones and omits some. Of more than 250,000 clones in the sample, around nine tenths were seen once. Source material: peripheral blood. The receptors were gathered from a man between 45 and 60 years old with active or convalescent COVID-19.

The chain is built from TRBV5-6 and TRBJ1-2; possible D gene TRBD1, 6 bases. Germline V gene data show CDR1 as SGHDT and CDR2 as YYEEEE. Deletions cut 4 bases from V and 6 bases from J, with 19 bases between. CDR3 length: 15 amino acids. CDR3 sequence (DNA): TGTGCCAGCAGCCCTACGGGGGGGGCGCATCATGGCTACACCTTC. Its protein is CASSPTGGAHHGYTF.

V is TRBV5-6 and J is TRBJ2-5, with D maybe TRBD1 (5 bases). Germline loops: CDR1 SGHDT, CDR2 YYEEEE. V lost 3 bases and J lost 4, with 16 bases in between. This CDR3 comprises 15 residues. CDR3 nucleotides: TGTGCCAGCAGCTCTACCCAGGGTTTGGGAGAGACCCAGTACTTC. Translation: CASSSTQGLGETQYF.

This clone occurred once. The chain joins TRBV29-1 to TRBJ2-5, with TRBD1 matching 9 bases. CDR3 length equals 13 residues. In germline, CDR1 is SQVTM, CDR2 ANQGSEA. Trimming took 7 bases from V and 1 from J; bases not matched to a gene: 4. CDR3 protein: CSGDRGSQETQYF. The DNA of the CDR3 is TGCAGCGGCGACAGGGGGAGCCAAGAGACCCAGTACTTC.

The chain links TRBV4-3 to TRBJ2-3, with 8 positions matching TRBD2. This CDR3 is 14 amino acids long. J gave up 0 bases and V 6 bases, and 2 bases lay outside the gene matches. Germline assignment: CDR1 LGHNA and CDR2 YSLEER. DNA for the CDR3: TGCGCCAGCAGTAGCGGGGAGAGCACAGATACGCAGTATTTT. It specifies CASSSGESTDTQYF.

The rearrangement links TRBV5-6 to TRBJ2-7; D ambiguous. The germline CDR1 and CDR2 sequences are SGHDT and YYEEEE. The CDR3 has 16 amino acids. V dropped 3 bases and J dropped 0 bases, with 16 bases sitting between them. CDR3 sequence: CASSYRQAHTSYEQYF. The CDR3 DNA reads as TGTGCCAGCAGCTATAGACAAGCCCATACCTCCTACGAGCAGTACTTC.

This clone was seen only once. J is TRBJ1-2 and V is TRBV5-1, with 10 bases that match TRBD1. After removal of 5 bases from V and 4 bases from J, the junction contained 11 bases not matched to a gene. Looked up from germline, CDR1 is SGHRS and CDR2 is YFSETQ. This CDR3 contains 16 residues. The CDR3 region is CASSQSTGTGAYGYTF. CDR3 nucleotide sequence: TGCGCCAGCAGTCAGTCAACCGGGACAGGGGCCTATGGCTACACCTTC.

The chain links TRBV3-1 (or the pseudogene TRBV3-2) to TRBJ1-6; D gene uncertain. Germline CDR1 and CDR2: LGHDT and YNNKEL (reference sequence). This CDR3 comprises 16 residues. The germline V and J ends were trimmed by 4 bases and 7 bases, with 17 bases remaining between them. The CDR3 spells CASSRERFFGNSPLHF. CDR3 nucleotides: TGTGCCAGCAGCCGCGAGAGGTTTTTCGGCAATTCACCCCTCCACTTT.

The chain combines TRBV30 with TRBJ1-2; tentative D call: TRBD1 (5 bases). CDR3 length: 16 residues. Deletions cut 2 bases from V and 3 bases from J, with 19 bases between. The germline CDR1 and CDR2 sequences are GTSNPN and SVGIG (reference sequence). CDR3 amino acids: CAWSPTGGRTHYGYTF. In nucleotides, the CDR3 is TGTGCCTGGAGTCCCACCGGCGGCAGGACACACTATGGCTACACCTTC.

The CDR3 protein is CASRISQMNTEAFF. CDR3 nucleotides: TGTGCCAGCAGGATTTCACAGATGAACACTGAAGCTTTCTTT. The chain carries TRBV28 and TRBJ1-1, with D uncertain. The CDR3 is 14 residues long. V gave up 6 bases and J gave up 0 bases, with 11 bases separating them. Germline CDR1 is MDHEN and CDR2 is SYDVKM.

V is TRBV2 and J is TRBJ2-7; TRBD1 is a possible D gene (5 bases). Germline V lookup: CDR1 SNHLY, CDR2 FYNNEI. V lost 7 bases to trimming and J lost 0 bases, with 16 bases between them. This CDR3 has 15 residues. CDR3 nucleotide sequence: TGTGCCAGCACCGGCCTCACAGGAATCTCCTACGAGCAGTACTTC. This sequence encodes CASTGLTGISYEQYF.

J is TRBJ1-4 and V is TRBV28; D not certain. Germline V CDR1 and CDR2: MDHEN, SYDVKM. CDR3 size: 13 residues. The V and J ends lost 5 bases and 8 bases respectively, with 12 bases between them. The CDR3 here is CASSNLSGEKLFF. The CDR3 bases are TGTGCCAGCAGTAACCTTTCGGGGGAAAAACTGTTTTTT. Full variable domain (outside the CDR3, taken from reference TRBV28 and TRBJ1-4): DVKVTQSSRYLVKRTGEKVFLECVQDMDHENMFWYRQDPGLGLRLIYFSYDVKMKEKGDIPEGYSVSREKKERFSLILESASTNQTSMYLCASSNLSGEKLFFGSGTQLSVL.

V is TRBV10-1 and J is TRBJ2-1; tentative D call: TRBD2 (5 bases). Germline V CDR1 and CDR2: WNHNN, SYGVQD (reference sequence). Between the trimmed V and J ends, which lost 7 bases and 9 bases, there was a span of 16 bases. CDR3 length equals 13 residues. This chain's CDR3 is CASTSSIGSEQFF. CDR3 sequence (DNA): TGCGCCAGCACGTCTAGCATTGGTAGTGAGCAGTTCTTC.

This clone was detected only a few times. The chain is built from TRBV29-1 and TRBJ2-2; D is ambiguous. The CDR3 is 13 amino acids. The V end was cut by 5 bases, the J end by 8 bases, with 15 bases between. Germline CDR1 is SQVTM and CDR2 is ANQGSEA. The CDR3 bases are TGCAGCGTTACTAACGGGTTTTTAGGGGAGCTGTTTTTT. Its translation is CSVTNGFLGELFF.

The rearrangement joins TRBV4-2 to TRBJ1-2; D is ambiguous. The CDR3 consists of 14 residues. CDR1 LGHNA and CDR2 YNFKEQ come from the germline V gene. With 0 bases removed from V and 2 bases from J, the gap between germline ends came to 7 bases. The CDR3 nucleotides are TGTGCCAGCAGCCAAGACCCGGGGAACTATGGCTACACCTTC. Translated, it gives CASSQDPGNYGYTF.

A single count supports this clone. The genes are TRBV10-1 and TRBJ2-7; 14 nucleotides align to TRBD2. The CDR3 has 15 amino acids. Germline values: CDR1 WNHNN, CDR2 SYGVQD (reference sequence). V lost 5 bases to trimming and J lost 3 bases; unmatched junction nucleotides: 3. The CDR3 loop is CASSPGLAGVYEQYF. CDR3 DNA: TGCGCCAGCAGTCCGGGACTAGCGGGAGTCTACGAGCAGTACTTC.

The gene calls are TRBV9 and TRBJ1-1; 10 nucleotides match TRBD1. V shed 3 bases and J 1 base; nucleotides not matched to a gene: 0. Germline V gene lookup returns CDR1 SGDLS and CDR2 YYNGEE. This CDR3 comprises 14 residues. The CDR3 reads CASSGTGGNTEAFF. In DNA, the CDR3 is TGTGCCAGCAGCGGGACAGGGGGGAACACTGAAGCTTTCTTT.

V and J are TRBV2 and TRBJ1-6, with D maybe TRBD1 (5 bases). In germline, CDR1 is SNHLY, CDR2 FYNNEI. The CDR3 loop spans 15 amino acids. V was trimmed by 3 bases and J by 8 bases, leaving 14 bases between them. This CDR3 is CASSEGPPGDSPLHF. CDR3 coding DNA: TGTGCCAGCAGTGAGGGGCCACCGGGGGATTCACCCCTCCACTTT.

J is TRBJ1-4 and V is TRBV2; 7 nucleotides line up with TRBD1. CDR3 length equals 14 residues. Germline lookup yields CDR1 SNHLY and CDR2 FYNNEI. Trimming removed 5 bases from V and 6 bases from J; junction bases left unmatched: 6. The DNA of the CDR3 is TGTGCCAGCAGTCGACAGGGAGTTCATGAAAAACTGTTTTTT. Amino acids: CASSRQGVHEKLFF.

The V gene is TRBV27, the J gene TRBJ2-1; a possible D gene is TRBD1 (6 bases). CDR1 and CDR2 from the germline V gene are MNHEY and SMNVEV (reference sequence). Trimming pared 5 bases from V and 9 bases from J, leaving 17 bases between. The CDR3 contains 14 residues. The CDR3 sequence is CASSNHRDIVEQFF. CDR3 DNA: TGTGCCAGCAGTAACCACCGGGACATCGTTGAGCAGTTCTTC.

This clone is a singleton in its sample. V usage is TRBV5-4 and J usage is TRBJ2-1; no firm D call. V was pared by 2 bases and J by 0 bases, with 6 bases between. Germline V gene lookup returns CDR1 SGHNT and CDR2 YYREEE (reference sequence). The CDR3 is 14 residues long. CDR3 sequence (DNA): TGTGCCAGCAGCTTTGGTAGCTCCTACAATGAGCAGTTCTTC. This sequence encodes CASSFGSSYNEQFF.

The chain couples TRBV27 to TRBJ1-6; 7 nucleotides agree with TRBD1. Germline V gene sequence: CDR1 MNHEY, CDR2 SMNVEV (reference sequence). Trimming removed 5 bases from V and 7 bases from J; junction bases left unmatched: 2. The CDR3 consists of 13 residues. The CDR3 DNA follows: TGTGCCAGCAGTACGACAGGGAATTCACCCCTCCACTTT. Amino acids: CASSTTGNSPLHF.

CDR3 DNA sequence: TGTGCCAGCAGTTACTCATCAGGGAATCATGAGCAGTTCTTC. It yields the protein CASSYSSGNHEQFF. The chain links TRBV6-5 to TRBJ2-1; a weak D match, TRBD1 (5 bases). The V gene's germline CDR1 is MNHEY and CDR2 SVGAGI. This CDR3 contains 14 residues. Trimming stripped 0 bases from V and 8 bases from J, with 11 bases between.

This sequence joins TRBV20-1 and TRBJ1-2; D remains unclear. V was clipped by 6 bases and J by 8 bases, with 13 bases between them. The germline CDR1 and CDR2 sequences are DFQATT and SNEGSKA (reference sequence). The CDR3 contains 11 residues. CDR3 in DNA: TGCAGTGCCCTAGACGGAATAGGCTACACCTTC. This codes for CSALDGIGYTF.

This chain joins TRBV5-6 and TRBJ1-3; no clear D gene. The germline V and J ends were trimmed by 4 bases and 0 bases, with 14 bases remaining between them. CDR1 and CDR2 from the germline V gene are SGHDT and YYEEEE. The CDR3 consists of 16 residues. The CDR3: CASSHRRRFSGNTIYF. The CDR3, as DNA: TGTGCCAGCAGCCATCGCAGGCGCTTCTCTGGAAACACCATATATTTT. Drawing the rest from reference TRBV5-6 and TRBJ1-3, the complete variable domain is DAGVTQSPTHLIKTRGQQVTLRCSPKSGHDTVSWYQQALGQGPQFIFQYYEEEERQRGNFPDRFSGHQFPNYSSELNVNALLLGDSALYLCASSHRRRFSGNTIYFGEGSWLTVV.

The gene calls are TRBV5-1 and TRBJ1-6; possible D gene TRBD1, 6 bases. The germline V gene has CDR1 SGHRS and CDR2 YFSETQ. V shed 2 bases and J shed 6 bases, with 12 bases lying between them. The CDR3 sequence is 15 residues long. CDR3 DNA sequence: TGCGCCAGCAGCTTAGGGGGGGCAGGTAATTCACCCCTCCACTTT. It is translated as CASSLGGAGNSPLHF.

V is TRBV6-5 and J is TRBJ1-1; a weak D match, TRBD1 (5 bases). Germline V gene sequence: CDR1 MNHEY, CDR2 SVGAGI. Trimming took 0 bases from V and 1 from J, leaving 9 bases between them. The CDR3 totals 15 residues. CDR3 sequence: CASSYSIRGNTEAFF. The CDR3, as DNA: TGTGCCAGCAGTTACTCGATAAGGGGGAACACTGAAGCTTTCTTT.

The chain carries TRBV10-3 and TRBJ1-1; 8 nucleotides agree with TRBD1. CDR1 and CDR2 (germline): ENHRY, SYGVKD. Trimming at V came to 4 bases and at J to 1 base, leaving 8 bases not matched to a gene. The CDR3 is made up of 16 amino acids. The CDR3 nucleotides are TGTGCCATCAGTGGGGGCTTTGGACAGGGGAACACTGAAGCTTTCTTT. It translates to CAISGGFGQGNTEAFF.